Each of the 21 T cell receptor beta chains below was sequenced from the same sample in a study of T cell responses to AZD1222 COVID-19 vaccine (dated by TCRdb to the early 2020s). Preparation of the library involved the immunoSEQ multiplex PCR assay. The immuneACCESS repertoire file appears here via TCRdb, limited to in-frame rearrangements. These files lack a portion of the clones; in checked studies, under half of the deficit traces to unresolved V genes, and the cause of the others is not known. The sample includes about 67,000 clones, with under 90% observed a single time. About 6.5% of the sample is held by the ten biggest clonotypes. The time point label, read with the paper, signifies: about 28 days (+/-7) after the second vaccine dose. Sequencing was performed on peripheral blood, taken 28 days after the second AZD1222 dose. These receptors were taken from an adult who received the AZD1222 COVID-19 vaccine.

The CDR3 bases are TGTGCCACCCGAAAGACAGGGAGCTCCTACAATGAGCAGTTCTTC. This sequence encodes CATRKTGSSYNEQFF. The genes are TRBV3-1 (or the pseudogene TRBV3-2) and TRBJ2-1; TRBD1 matches 7 bases. Per germline, CDR1 LGHDT and CDR2 YNNKEL (reference sequence). The J segment lost 0 bases and the V segment lost 10 bases, leaving 9 bases of the junction unmatched. The CDR3 has 15 amino acids.

The chain links TRBV7-9 to TRBJ2-4; 7 bases line up with TRBD2. The CDR3 totals 15 residues. With 0 bases clipped from V and 5 bases from J, the junction kept 4 bases outside the gene matches. Germline CDR1 reads SEHNR; CDR2 reads FQNEAQ (reference sequence). CDR3 DNA: TGTGCCAGCAGCTTAGCGCGGGCGGGGGAAAACATTCAGTACTTC. This sequence encodes CASSLARAGENIQYF.

As regards this clone: The sample contains more than one DNA sequence encoding this CDR3. CDR3 nucleotides: TGTGCCAGCAGTCCCGCAGGGGGCTATGGCTACACCTTC. Its protein product is CASSPAGGYGYTF. The rearrangement uses TRBV12-3 or TRBV12-4 and TRBJ1-2; 7 bases are shared with TRBD1. V lost 5 bases to trimming and J lost 4 bases; unmatched junction nucleotides: 4. CDR3 size: 13 residues.

The chain couples TRBV2 to TRBJ2-4; a weak D match, TRBD1 (5 bases). This CDR3 contains 13 residues. Germline lookup yields CDR1 SNHLY and CDR2 FYNNEI. V lost 5 bases to trimming and J lost 9 bases, with 14 bases between them. CDR3 protein: CASSPQRQSIQYF. CDR3 DNA: TGTGCCAGCAGTCCCCAAAGACAGAGCATTCAGTACTTC. Complete variable domain (other parts from reference TRBV2 and TRBJ2-4): EPEVTQTPSHQVTQMGQEVILRCVPISNHLYFYWYRQILGQKVEFLVSFYNNEISEKSEIFDDQFSVERPDGSNFTLKIRSTKLEDSAMYFCASSPQRQSIQYFGAGTRLSVL.

The CDR3 coding sequence is TGCAGCGCCGGCGGACTAGCCAAAAACATTCAGTACTTC. The encoded protein is CSAGGLAKNIQYF. The chain recombines TRBV29-1 with TRBJ2-4; tentatively, D is TRBD2 (5 bases). From germline, CDR1 is SQVTM and CDR2 ANQGSEA. The germline V and J ends were trimmed by 7 bases and 0 bases, with 10 bases remaining between them. The length of the CDR3 is 13 residues. Full variable domain (outside the CDR3, taken from reference TRBV29-1 and TRBJ2-4): SAVISQKPSRDICQRGTSLTIQCQVDSQVTMMFWYRQQPGQSLTLIATANQGSEATYESGFVIDKFPISRPNLTFSTLTVSNMSPEDSSIYLCSAGGLAKNIQYFGAGTRLSVL.

This rearrangement joins TRBV4-3 to TRBJ2-2; 12 bases agree with TRBD2. CDR1 is LGHNA, CDR2 YSLEER, per germline. Trimming removed 4 bases from V and 4 bases from J; junction bases left unmatched: 4. The CDR3 is 16 residues long. CDR3: CASSPTSGGPTGELFF. For the CDR3, the DNA is TGCGCCAGCAGCCCGACTAGCGGGGGACCCACCGGGGAGCTGTTTTTT.

This chain links TRBV5-1 with TRBJ1-2; no clear D. Germline V gene sequence: CDR1 SGHRS, CDR2 YFSETQ. The V end lost 2 bases, the J end lost 8 bases, and 16 bases lay between the germline ends. CDR3 length: 14 amino acids. CDR3 DNA: TGCGCCAGCAGCTTAGGCCGCTTGGGAGGGGGCTACACCTTC. Amino acids: CASSLGRLGGGYTF.

The gene calls are TRBV7-2 and TRBJ1-5; D gene ambiguous. Looked up from germline, CDR1 is SGHTA and CDR2 is FQGNSA. Trimming removed 1 base from V and 12 bases from J, with 10 bases in between. The CDR3 length is 12 residues. The CDR3 region is CASSLGRGDQHF. CDR3 bases: TGTGCCAGCAGCTTAGGGCGCGGGGACCAGCATTTT.

The rearrangement joins TRBV7-6 to TRBJ2-5; TRBD2 matches at 7 bases. The V segment lost 1 base and the J segment 4 bases; nucleotides outside the gene matches: 0. Germline-derived CDR1 and CDR2 are SGHVS and FNYEAQ. This CDR3 is 13 amino acids long. The CDR3 region is CASSLGGGETQYF. Here the CDR3 DNA reads TGTGCCAGCAGCTTAGGGGGGGGAGAGACCCAGTACTTC.

This sequence joins TRBV5-1 and TRBJ1-2, with D tentatively TRBD1 (6 bases). The CDR3 covers 15 residues. The V end was cut by 3 bases, the J end by 7 bases, with 19 bases between. Germline V gene data show CDR1 as SGHRS and CDR2 as YFSETQ. The CDR3 sequence is CASSWGDGGRSGYTF. Written as DNA, the CDR3 is TGCGCCAGCAGCTGGGGCGATGGGGGCCGCAGTGGCTACACCTTC.

The rearrangement joins TRBV19 to TRBJ1-5; 9 bases are a match to TRBD1. The CDR3 is 18 amino acids. In germline, CDR1 is LNHDA, CDR2 SQIVND (reference sequence). J lost 2 bases, V lost 7 bases, and 15 bases had no gene match. The CDR3 loop is CASNPVGQGLAGNQPQHF. Written as DNA, the CDR3 is TGTGCCAGTAACCCAGTGGGACAGGGTTTAGCGGGCAATCAGCCCCAGCATTTT.

The chain carries TRBV11-2 and TRBJ1-6; 7 bases are shared with TRBD1. The CDR3 contains 15 residues. Trimming cost V 5 bases and J 6 bases; bases outside gene matches: 7. Germline lookup yields CDR1 SGHAT and CDR2 FQNNGV. CDR3 region: CASSRTGQINSPLHF. DNA for the CDR3: TGTGCCAGCAGCCGGACGGGACAGATTAATTCACCCCTCCACTTT.

The rearrangement uses TRBV7-2 and TRBJ1-2, with D unresolved. The germline V gene has CDR1 SGHTA and CDR2 FQGNSA. The CDR3 runs to 13 residues. Between the trimmed V and J ends, which lost 2 bases and 4 bases, there was a span of 8 bases. CDR3 sequence reads: CASSLTGGYGYTF. The CDR3 DNA sequence: TGTGCCAGCAGCTTAACTGGCGGCTATGGCTACACCTTC.

A remark on this clone: At one end the junction does not follow the germline gene, possibly because of a read error. This chain's CDR3 is CASSKAPKPEAFF. For the CDR3, the DNA is TGTGCCAGCAGTAAAGCACCCAAACCTGAAGCTTTCTTT. The V gene is TRBV2, the J gene TRBJ1-1; D gene uncertain. CDR3 length: 13 amino acids. Germline loops: CDR1 SNHLY, CDR2 FYNNEI.

This chain connects TRBV7-2 to TRBJ2-2, with 8 bases fitting TRBD1. The CDR3 spans 15 residues. Germline V lookup: CDR1 SGHTA, CDR2 FQGNSA. V was clipped by 8 bases and J by 4 bases; unmatched bases: 9. Written as DNA, the CDR3 is TGTGCCAGCGCGATTTGGACAGGGATCACCGGGGAGCTGTTTTTT. This translates into CASAIWTGITGELFF.

The chain uses TRBV6-2 or TRBV6-3 and TRBJ1-2; D perhaps matches TRBD1 (6 bases). The germline gives CDR1 MNHEY, CDR2 SVGEGT. Trimming took 2 bases from V and 4 from J, leaving 23 bases between them. The CDR3 has 18 residues. This CDR3 is CASSYAPRVRGGLYGYTF. The CDR3 region has the DNA TGTGCCAGCAGTTACGCCCCCCGGGTCCGGGGGGGCCTCTATGGCTACACCTTC.

The chain employs TRBV6-5 and TRBJ2-3; tentatively, D is TRBD1 (5 bases). Deletions cut 9 bases from V and 6 bases from J, with 7 bases between. CDR1 and CDR2 (germline): MNHEY, SVGAGI. This CDR3 comprises 10 residues. CDR3 residues: CASKGDTQYF. CDR3 bases: TGTGCCAGTAAGGGGGATACGCAGTATTTT.

The rearrangement uses TRBV18 and TRBJ2-1; D not certain. The CDR3 has 12 residues. Per the germline V gene, CDR1 is KGHSH and CDR2 is LQKENI. Trimming left V 1 base short and J 5 bases short, with 3 bases between. The CDR3 DNA follows: TGTGCCAGCTCACCACGGGACAATGAGCAGTTCTTC. Encoded protein: CASSPRDNEQFF.

The gene calls are TRBV28 and TRBJ2-5; D is perhaps TRBD1 (6 bases). The germline gives CDR1 MDHEN, CDR2 SYDVKM. The CDR3 extends over 14 amino acids. With 3 bases removed from V and 4 bases from J, the gap between germline ends came to 12 bases. This CDR3 is CASSFAGARETQYF. The CDR3 region has the DNA TGTGCCAGCAGTTTCGCAGGGGCCCGAGAGACCCAGTACTTC.

The chain recombines TRBV5-1 with TRBJ2-7; unclear D gene. V was trimmed by 2 bases and J by 0 bases, leaving 6 bases between them. The CDR3 totals 13 residues. Germline CDR1 and CDR2: SGHRS and YFSETQ. The CDR3 DNA reads as TGCGCCAGCAGCTTTAGGCGCTCCTACGAGCAGTACTTC. This translates into CASSFRRSYEQYF.

Sample share makes this clone medium-sized (0.01 to 0.1%). The chain has TRBV7-9 and TRBJ1-1; D unclear. Germline-derived CDR1 and CDR2 are SEHNR and FQNEAQ (reference sequence). Trimming cost V 4 bases and J 11 bases, with 11 bases left between them. The CDR3 runs 11 residues. Here the CDR3 DNA reads TGTGCCAGCAGCTCAGGTGGTGGGGCTTTCTTT. Its translation: CASSSGGGAFF.